These 8 T cell receptor beta chains were all obtained from the same sample, sequenced in a study of blood T cell repertoires in COVID-19. Data came from immunoSEQ multiplex PCR; TCRdb stores just in-frame clones and leaves some out. The sample includes about 260,000 clones, roughly 90% seen only once; the top ten take roughly 4%. Sequencing was carried out using peripheral blood. The receptors here all came from a man aged 55 to 70 who had recovered from COVID-19.

This clone was seen once. The genes are TRBV27 and TRBJ2-3; TRBD2 might be the D (6 bases). V was trimmed by 6 bases and J by 0 bases, leaving 13 bases between them. The CDR3 runs 15 residues. Germline loops: CDR1 MNHEY, CDR2 SMNVEV (reference sequence). The CDR3 sequence: CASSSGVRSTDTQYF. The CDR3 nucleotides read TGTGCCAGCAGCTCGGGGGTGCGGAGCACAGATACGCAGTATTTT.

This chain links TRBV5-1 with TRBJ1-6; 9 bases fit TRBD1. Per germline, CDR1 SGHRS and CDR2 YFSETQ. The CDR3 sequence is 15 residues long. With 4 bases clipped from V and 9 bases from J, the junction kept 8 bases outside the gene matches. The CDR3 here is CASSPGQGTSSPLHF. CDR3 nucleotides: TGCGCCAGCAGCCCGGGACAGGGAACGAGTTCACCCCTCCACTTT.

The rearrangement links TRBV12-3 or TRBV12-4 to TRBJ2-7; D ambiguous. V lost 3 bases and J lost 6, with 12 bases in between. The CDR3 length is 13 residues. The CDR3 DNA sequence: TGTGCCAGCAGTTTGCAGGCAGGCGCCGAGCAGTACTTC. This translates into CASSLQAGAEQYF.

The chain has TRBV10-2 and TRBJ2-1; TRBD1 agrees at 7 bases. This CDR3 is 13 amino acids long. With V trimmed by 7 bases and J by 6 bases, 6 bases remained unmatched. CDR1 is WSHSY, CDR2 SAAADI, per germline. CDR3: CASTGQVPNEQFF. The DNA for the CDR3 is TGCGCCAGCACCGGACAGGTGCCCAATGAGCAGTTCTTC.

This chain connects TRBV11-2 to TRBJ1-1, with D tentatively TRBD1 (5 bases). The CDR3 sequence is 13 residues long. Germline lookup yields CDR1 SGHAT and CDR2 FQNNGV. The V end lost 1 base, the J end lost 10 bases, and 13 bases lay between the germline ends. In DNA form, the CDR3 reads TGTGCCAGCAGCTTAGCAGGTCCGGGGGTAGCTTTCTTT. Translating gives CASSLAGPGVAFF.

On this clone itself: A junction end diverges from the germline sequence, so it may reflect a read error. The chain couples TRBV5-1 to TRBJ1-2; D gene uncertain. The CDR3 is 13 amino acids. CDR1 and CDR2 from the germline V gene are SGHRS and YFSETQ. The CDR3, as DNA: TGCGCCAGCAGTTTGGAACTCAACTATGGCTACACCTTC. As protein: CASSLELNYGYTF.

V gene TRBV7-9 combines with J gene TRBJ2-1; 9 positions agree with TRBD1. Germline-derived CDR1 and CDR2 are SEHNR and FQNEAQ (reference sequence). V lost 2 bases, J lost 5 bases, and 10 bases stayed unmatched. The CDR3 sequence is 17 residues long. CDR3 sequence reads: CASSLQPGQGNNNEQFF. The CDR3 nucleotides are TGTGCCAGCAGCTTACAACCGGGACAGGGAAATAACAATGAGCAGTTCTTC.

The chain employs TRBV18 and TRBJ2-1, with TRBD1 as a possible D gene (5 bases). V was pared by 3 bases and J by 4 bases, with 7 bases between. Germline CDR1 reads KGHSH; CDR2 reads LQKENI. The CDR3 consists of 13 residues. The CDR3 nucleotides are TGTGCCAGCTCACCTCAGGGATACAATGAGCAGTTCTTC. Its protein product is CASSPQGYNEQFF.